The 26 T cell receptor beta chains below all came from one sample that was sequenced in a study of blood T cell repertoires in COVID-19 (dated by TCRdb to 2020 to 2022). Libraries were prepared through the immunoSEQ multiplex PCR assay. The immuneACCESS repertoire file appears here via TCRdb, limited to in-frame rearrangements. These files lack a portion of the clones; in checked studies, under half of the deficit traces to unresolved V genes, and the cause of the others is not known. For this sample there are roughly 380,000 clones; 88% appear just once. Around 0.92% of the sample is taken by the ten largest. Sequencing was carried out using PBMCs or T cells enriched from blood (not recorded which). The receptors were gathered from a woman aged 25 to 39 who had been exposed to COVID-19.

The chain recombines TRBV19 with TRBJ1-2; 7 positions agree with TRBD1. The CDR3 is made up of 15 amino acids. Trimming took 5 bases from V and 4 from J; bases not matched to a gene: 10. Germline CDR1 is LNHDA and CDR2 is SQIVND (reference sequence). CDR3 DNA: TGTGCCAGTAGTGTCAACCTACAGGGGATCTATGGCTACACCTTC. This codes for CASSVNLQGIYGYTF. The full variable domain, with the rest looked up from reference TRBV19 and TRBJ1-2, is DGGITQSPKYLFRKEGQNVTLSCEQNLNHDAMYWYRQDPGQGLRLIYYSQIVNDFQKGDIAEGYSVSREKKESFPLTVTSAQKNPTAFYLCASSVNLQGIYGYTFGSGTRLTVV.

The CDR3 is CASSDTGTYPTEAFF. In DNA, the CDR3 is TGTGCCAGCAGTGACACCGGGACTTACCCCACTGAAGCTTTCTTT. The gene calls are TRBV6-1 and TRBJ1-1, with a weak D call TRBD1 (5 bases). V shed 3 bases and J shed 4 bases, with 15 bases lying between them. CDR1 and CDR2 (germline): MNHNS, SASEGT. The CDR3 is made up of 15 amino acids.

V is TRBV5-1 and J is TRBJ1-2; D perhaps matches TRBD1 (6 bases). The CDR3 spans 15 residues. The germline V and J ends were trimmed by 5 bases and 1 base, with 15 bases remaining between them. From germline, CDR1 is SGHRS and CDR2 YFSETQ. The CDR3 loop is CASRSTRTVNYGYTF. As DNA, the CDR3 is TGCGCCAGCAGATCTACCCGGACAGTTAACTATGGCTACACCTTC.

The chain carries TRBV19 and TRBJ2-7, with D perhaps matching TRBD1 (6 bases). V was cut by 1 base and J by 5 bases, with 15 bases left in between. The germline gives CDR1 LNHDA, CDR2 SQIVND (reference sequence). This CDR3 is 15 amino acids long. Written as DNA, the CDR3 is TGTGCCAGTAGTATAGGCAAAAACAGGGCGGACGAGCAGTACTTC. It encodes CASSIGKNRADEQYF.

The chain uses TRBV18 and TRBJ1-1; tentative D call: TRBD1 (6 bases). Germline assignment: CDR1 KGHSH and CDR2 LQKENI. V lost 6 bases and J 0 bases, leaving 14 bases between the germline ends. The length of the CDR3 is 15 residues. The CDR3 is CASSNSGAVNTEAFF. CDR3 DNA: TGTGCCAGCTCGAACTCAGGGGCGGTGAACACTGAAGCTTTCTTT.

The CDR3 sequence is CASSLHGGPSGNTIYF. The CDR3 bases are TGTGCCAGCAGTTTACACGGGGGGCCCTCTGGAAACACCATATATTTT. The chain joins TRBV27 to TRBJ1-3; possibly TRBD1 for D (6 bases). The V gene's germline CDR1 is MNHEY and CDR2 SMNVEV (reference sequence). V lost 2 bases and J lost 0, with 11 bases in between. This CDR3 has 16 residues.

V and J are TRBV7-6 and TRBJ2-7; 12 bases fit TRBD2. The germline gives CDR1 SGHVS, CDR2 FNYEAQ. The CDR3 length is 14 residues. Losses at the gene ends were 5 bases for V and 9 bases for J; bases not matched to a gene: 8. In DNA, the CDR3 is TGTGCCAGCAGCCCTAGCGGGAGGGATTTCTGGCAGTACTTC. It specifies CASSPSGRDFWQYF.

The V gene is TRBV19, the J gene TRBJ1-5; D possibly corresponds to TRBD1 (6 bases). There are 15 residues in the CDR3. CDR1 LNHDA and CDR2 SQIVND come from the germline V gene (reference sequence). V lost 5 bases, J lost 1 base, and 12 bases lay in between. DNA of the CDR3: TGTGCCAGTAGTTCCTCCCAGGGGAGCAATCAGCCCCAGCATTTT. This encodes CASSSSQGSNQPQHF.

The gene calls are TRBV7-3 and TRBJ2-3; 11 bases match TRBD2. With V trimmed by 2 bases and J by 5 bases, 3 bases remained unmatched. The CDR3 spans 15 residues. Germline values: CDR1 SGHTA, CDR2 FQGTGA. The CDR3 bases are TGTGCCAGCAGCTTATCTAGCGGGAGGTTAGATACGCAGTATTTT. Translated, it gives CASSLSSGRLDTQYF.

The J gene is TRBJ2-7, the V gene TRBV11-3; D uncertain. The length of the CDR3 is 14 residues. V lost 3 bases, J lost 1 base, and 10 bases lay in between. Germline lookup yields CDR1 SGHNT and CDR2 YENEEA. The CDR3: CASSFSVQSYEQYF. In nucleotides, the CDR3 is TGTGCCAGCAGCTTCTCAGTCCAATCCTACGAGCAGTACTTC. Filled out from reference TRBV11-3 and TRBJ2-7, the complete variable domain reads EAGVVQSPRYKIIEKKQPVAFWCNPISGHNTLYWYLQNLGQGPELLIRYENEEAVDDSQLPKDRFSAERLKGVDSTLKIQPAELGDSAVYLCASSFSVQSYEQYFGPGTRLTVT.

V is TRBV15 and J is TRBJ2-5; the match to TRBD2 covers 8 bases. Per the germline V gene, CDR1 is LNHNV and CDR2 is YYDKDF (reference sequence). J gave up 2 bases and V 0 bases, and 23 bases lay outside the gene matches. The CDR3 is 22 amino acids. CDR3 amino acids: CATSRDRGGSGSFMGYQETQYF. CDR3 sequence (DNA): TGTGCCACCAGCAGAGATAGGGGGGGGAGCGGGAGTTTTATGGGTTATCAAGAGACCCAGTACTTC.

The J gene is TRBJ1-1, the V gene TRBV29-1; 7 nucleotides align to TRBD1. The CDR3 covers 14 residues. Germline loops: CDR1 SQVTM, CDR2 ANQGSEA. The junction had 8 bases not matched to a gene; V was cut back by 7 bases and J by 0 bases. In nucleotides, the CDR3 is TGCAGCGCCCAGGGGGGCCAGCTGAACACTGAAGCTTTCTTT. It translates to CSAQGGQLNTEAFF.

In its sample, this clone was seen once. This chain joins TRBV25-1 and TRBJ2-3; perhaps TRBD1 as D (5 bases). The CDR3 has 13 residues. Per the germline V gene, CDR1 is MGHDK and CDR2 is SYGVNS. V was cut by 0 bases and J by 4 bases, with 5 bases left in between. CDR3 coding DNA: TGTGCCAGCAGTGAATACAGGGCAGATACGCAGTATTTT. Translated, it gives CASSEYRADTQYF.

The CDR3 loop reads CASSMTGLALEQYF. As DNA, the CDR3 is TGTGCCAGTAGTATGACGGGACTAGCCCTCGAGCAGTACTTC. V is TRBV19 and J is TRBJ2-7, with TRBD2 matching over 9 bases. V shed 3 bases, J shed 6 bases, and the junction held 6 bases outside the gene matches. Per germline, CDR1 LNHDA and CDR2 SQIVND (reference sequence). The CDR3 runs 14 residues.

The chain links TRBV5-1 to TRBJ2-7, with 11 bases matching TRBD2. This CDR3 comprises 16 residues. The V segment lost 0 bases and the J segment 5 bases; nucleotides outside the gene matches: 7. The germline CDR1 and CDR2 sequences are SGHRS and YFSETQ. In DNA form, the CDR3 reads TGCGCCAGCAGCTTGGCCCGACTAGCGGGAACGGACGAGCAGTACTTC. This sequence encodes CASSLARLAGTDEQYF.

The chain has TRBV5-1 and TRBJ1-4; 7 positions match TRBD1. The CDR3 is 14 amino acids. V was pared by 1 base and J by 8 bases, with 5 bases of the junction left unmatched. Germline-derived CDR1 and CDR2 are SGHRS and YFSETQ. The CDR3 region has the DNA TGCGCCAGCAGCTTGACGGGACAGTTCGAAAAACTGTTTTTT. Amino acids: CASSLTGQFEKLFF.

This clone was seen a few times. The chain joins TRBV6-1 to TRBJ2-3, with a possible D match to TRBD1 (6 bases). Per germline, CDR1 MNHNS and CDR2 SASEGT. The length of the CDR3 is 15 residues. Deletions cut 3 bases from V and 0 bases from J, with 10 bases between. In DNA, the CDR3 is TGTGCCAGCAGTGATCGAACAGGGAGCACAGATACGCAGTATTTT. Amino acid sequence: CASSDRTGSTDTQYF.

J is TRBJ1-4 and V is TRBV6-2 or TRBV6-3; D is ambiguous. Germline V gene lookup returns CDR1 MNHEY and CDR2 SVGEGT. V was clipped by 4 bases and J by 11 bases, with 11 bases between them. This CDR3 comprises 12 residues. Written as DNA, the CDR3 is TGTGCCAGCAGTTGGCCGGGTGGGAAACTGTTTTTT. Its translation is CASSWPGGKLFF.

This clone was observed a handful of times. V usage is TRBV28 and J usage is TRBJ2-2; D unresolved. Trimming shortened V by 0 bases and J by 2 bases, and 10 bases separated the two germline ends. The CDR3 length is 16 residues. Germline V CDR1 and CDR2: MDHEN, SYDVKM. CDR3 amino acids: CASSLWRQTNTGELFF. The CDR3 DNA reads as TGTGCCAGCAGTTTATGGCGGCAGACTAACACCGGGGAGCTGTTTTTT.

This chain links TRBV3-1 (or the pseudogene TRBV3-2) with TRBJ2-3, with 9 bases matching TRBD2. This CDR3 region has 17 residues. Trimming removed 0 bases from V and 6 bases from J; junction bases left unmatched: 10. Germline CDR1 LGHDT, CDR2 YNNKEL (reference sequence). The CDR3 spells CASSQDLWREGLDTQYF. CDR3 nucleotides: TGTGCCAGCAGCCAAGATCTATGGCGGGAGGGCCTGGATACGCAGTATTTT.

This rearrangement joins TRBV28 to TRBJ1-2; D call uncertain. Per the germline V gene, CDR1 is MDHEN and CDR2 is SYDVKM. The CDR3 extends over 16 amino acids. With 10 bases removed from V and 1 base from J, the gap between germline ends came to 22 bases. The CDR3 loop reads CAISGGSLLFNYGYTF. DNA of the CDR3: TGTGCCATCTCCGGCGGCTCCCTTCTATTTAACTATGGCTACACCTTC.

The chain employs TRBV11-2 and TRBJ2-2; TRBD1 matches at 10 bases. V dropped 7 bases and J dropped 7; count of bases not matched to a gene: 9. The CDR3 extends over 15 amino acids. CDR1 and CDR2 from the germline V gene are SGHAT and FQNNGV. Here the CDR3 reads CASIETGGADGELFF. The CDR3, as DNA: TGTGCCAGCATTGAGACAGGGGGCGCCGACGGGGAGCTGTTTTTT.

The V gene is TRBV3-1 (or the pseudogene TRBV3-2), the J gene TRBJ2-5, with a weak D call TRBD2 (5 bases). CDR1 is LGHDT and CDR2 is YNNKEL in the germline V gene (reference sequence). The V end was cut by 2 bases, the J end by 4 bases, with 14 bases between. This CDR3 region has 15 residues. This CDR3 is CASSQIPWRVETQYF. The CDR3 DNA follows: TGTGCCAGCAGCCAAATCCCCTGGCGGGTAGAGACCCAGTACTTC.

The chain couples TRBV7-3 to TRBJ2-3; the match to TRBD1 covers 7 bases. CDR1 SGHTA and CDR2 FQGTGA come from the germline V gene. This CDR3 is 14 amino acids long. The trim removed 5 bases at V and 0 bases at J, leaving 2 bases unmatched. The DNA of the CDR3 is TGTGCCAGCAGCCCACAGGGGAGCACAGATACGCAGTATTTT. Translation gives CASSPQGSTDTQYF.

The gene calls are TRBV18 and TRBJ1-5; perhaps TRBD1 as D (6 bases). The V end lost 5 bases, the J end lost 0 bases, and 11 bases lay between the germline ends. CDR1 and CDR2 from the germline V gene are KGHSH and LQKENI. The CDR3 spans 15 residues. The DNA of the CDR3 is TGTGCCAGCTCATTCGGGACAAATAGCAATCAGCCCCAGCATTTT. It is translated as CASSFGTNSNQPQHF.

The CDR3 DNA follows: TGCGCCAGCAGCGCGGGGGCGAGAGAAACCGGGGAGCTGTTTTTT. Its translation: CASSAGARETGELFF. The chain links TRBV5-1 to TRBJ2-2, with TRBD2 as a possible D gene (7 bases). CDR3 length: 15 amino acids. V lost 4 bases and J lost 5, with 15 bases in between. CDR1 and CDR2 (germline): SGHRS, YFSETQ.